A selection of T cell receptor beta chains follows, all from one sample in a study of technical replicates of blood from several donors. Generated by immunoSEQ multiplex PCR, the TCRdb table keeps only in-frame clones and is missing some. This table holds approximately 51,000 clones, about 94% found once. The sample consisted of PBMCs. The receptor source for this set is a human donor in good health. Some clones in this sample may be carry-over from other donors' samples. CDR3s include the opening cysteine and the closing phenylalanine or tryptophan. D genes are given only for firm matches. The size entry is marked missing in some rows and otherwise reads once, few, many or a size class.

D gene	CDR3 length	V gene	clone size	J gene	CDR3 DNA	CDR3 protein
.	14	TRBV27	.	TRBJ2-1	TGTGCCAGCAGTTTGCTTAGCTCCTACAATGAGCAGTTCTTC	CASSLLSSYNEQFF
TRBD1	15	TRBV6-1	.	TRBJ1-1	TGTGCCAGCAGATTCACCGGGACAGGGGTCCCTGAAGCTTTCTTT	CASRFTGTGVPEAFF
TRBD1	14	TRBV6-1	.	TRBJ1-2	TGTGCCAGCAGAAGGATCGGGACAGACCGTGGCTACACCTTC	CASRRIGTDRGYTF
TRBD1	14	TRBV6-1	.	TRBJ1-2	TGTGCCAGCAGTGAAGGGACAGGGAGATATGGCTACACCTTC	CASSEGTGRYGYTF
.	14	TRBV9	once	TRBJ1-1	TGTGCCAGCAGCGTAGGGGTGGGGGGTACTGAAGCTTTCTTT	CASSVGVGGTEAFF
.	13	TRBV29-1	.	TRBJ1-6	TGCAGCGCGGGGGACGGACTGAATTCACCCCTCCACTTT	CSAGDGLNSPLHF
.	14	TRBV6-1	.	TRBJ1-2	TGTGCCAGCAGTGAGGGGCGCGTTAACTATGGCTACACCTTC	CASSEGRVNYGYTF
.	15	TRBV10-3	.	TRBJ1-3	TGTGCCATCAGTGACACAGGGTCCTCTGGAAACACCATATATTTT	CAISDTGSSGNTIYF
.	13	TRBV18	.	TRBJ2-2	TGTGCCAGCTCACCCGGGAACACCGGGGAGCTGTTTTTT	CASSPGNTGELFF
TRBD2	13	TRBV7-2	.	TRBJ2-7	TGTGCCAGCAGAATAGCGGGAGCCCACGAGCAGTACTTC	CASRIAGAHEQYF
TRBD2	18	TRBV5-1	.	TRBJ2-2	TGCGCCAGCAGCTTGGCAGGTAGCGGGGGCTTTAACACCGGGGAGCTGTTTTTT	CASSLAGSGGFNTGELFF
TRBD1	17	TRBV4-2	.	TRBJ1-4	TGTGCCAGCAGCCAAAATCCGGGACAGGGGGCCGGGGAAAAACTGTTTTTT	CASSQNPGQGAGEKLFF
.	16	TRBV30	.	TRBJ2-3	TGTGCCTGGAGTGTACGGGGCAGGGGGGACACAGATACGCAGTATTTT	CAWSVRGRGDTDTQYF
.	14	TRBV7-9	.	TRBJ1-1	TGTGCCAGCAGCTTAGTGTGGGGGGGCACTGAAGCTTTCTTT	CASSLVWGGTEAFF
TRBD2	13	TRBV5-6	.	TRBJ2-1	TGTGCCAGCGGGGGGGACGGATACAATGAGCAGTTCTTC	CASGGDGYNEQFF
.	11	TRBV20-1	.	TRBJ2-5	TGCAGTGCTCAGACGGGGGAGACCCAGTACTTC	CSAQTGETQYF
TRBD1	14	TRBV7-9	.	TRBJ2-3	TGTGCCAGCAGCTTAGACAGGGGATCAGATACGCAGTATTTT	CASSLDRGSDTQYF
.	16	TRBV9	.	TRBJ2-3	TGTGCCGGGTCCTCTTTTGGAGGGGATGGCACAGATACGCAGTATTTT	CAGSSFGGDGTDTQYF
TRBD1	14	TRBV5-4	.	TRBJ2-7	TGTGCCATCCAAAACAGGGGACAATCCTACGAGCAGTACTTC	CAIQNRGQSYEQYF
.	14	TRBV7-3	.	TRBJ2-3	TGTGCCAGCAGTCCAGGGGAAGGCACAGATACGCAGTATTTT	CASSPGEGTDTQYF
.	15	TRBV6-1	.	TRBJ2-3	TGTGCCAGCACCTCCGGGTTGGTTGGCACAGATACGCAGTATTTT	CASTSGLVGTDTQYF
TRBD1	17	TRBV10-3	.	TRBJ2-1	TGTGCCATAGACCCGGGACAGGGTAGGGGTCGAAACAATGAGCAGTTCTTC	CAIDPGQGRGRNNEQFF
.	13	TRBV21-1	.	TRBJ2-5	TGTGCCAGCAGCTACGTCGGGAGAGAGACCCAGTACTTC	CASSYVGRETQYF
.	15	TRBV27	.	TRBJ1-6	TGTGCCAGCAGTATAAGACGACAGGATAATTCACCCCTCCACTTT	CASSIRRQDNSPLHF
.	14	TRBV4-1	.	TRBJ1-1	TGCGCCAGCAGCCAACGGGAGGGGAACACTGAAGCTTTCTTT	CASSQREGNTEAFF
TRBD1	12	TRBV29-1	.	TRBJ2-5	TGCAGCGGCGGGACAGGGGGCGAGACCCAGTACTTC	CSGGTGGETQYF
.	13	TRBV7-3	once	TRBJ2-1	TGTGCCAGCAGCTTAGGGCTCAACAATGAGCAGTTCTTC	CASSLGLNNEQFF
.	15	TRBV4-1	.	TRBJ1-3	TGCGCCAGCAGCCAAGGGGGCAGCTATGGAAACACCATATATTTT	CASSQGGSYGNTIYF
.	14	TRBV27	.	TRBJ1-1	TGTGCCAGCAGTTTACGAGGGCGTGGGACTGAAGCTTTCTTT	CASSLRGRGTEAFF
TRBD2	15	TRBV25-1	few	TRBJ2-1	TGTGCCAGCAGTGTGAGGGGGCTAGCGGGGGGAGAGCAGTTCTTC	CASSVRGLAGGEQFF
.	17	TRBV7-9	.	TRBJ2-5	TGTGCCAGCAGCTTAAGGGAGTGGGTCTCCTCGGGCGAGACCCAGTACTTC	CASSLREWVSSGETQYF
.	14	TRBV23-1	.	TRBJ2-7	TGCGCCCTGGTTAGGGGATGGGGCCTATACGAGCAGTACTTC	CALVRGWGLYEQYF
.	15	TRBV7-9	.	TRBJ1-4	TGTGCCAGCAGCGCGCGAACAGGGAAAAATGAAAAACTGTTTTTT	CASSARTGKNEKLFF
TRBD1	14	TRBV6-1	.	TRBJ1-5	TGTGCCAGCAGTCCCTACAGGGGGCTTCAGCCCCAGCATTTT	CASSPYRGLQPQHF
TRBD1	13	TRBV29-1	.	TRBJ1-5	TGCAGCGTAGCAGGACAGGCGAATCAGCCCCAGCATTTT	CSVAGQANQPQHF
TRBD2	17	TRBV10-3	.	TRBJ2-3	TGTGCCATCAGTGAGTCGTTGCTAGCGGGCCACACAGATACGCAGTATTTT	CAISESLLAGHTDTQYF
TRBD1	14	TRBV18	.	TRBJ2-7	TGTGCCAGCTCATCCGGAAACAGGGGCAACGAGCAGTACTTC	CASSSGNRGNEQYF
TRBD2	16	TRBV4-2	.	TRBJ2-3	TGTGCCAGCAGCTTGGACGGCGGGAGGGGCACAGATACGCAGTATTTT	CASSLDGGRGTDTQYF
.	17	TRBV5-4	once	TRBJ1-6	TGTGCCAGCAGCTTGGGACGCGGGGGTTCCTATAATTCACCCCTCCACTTT	CASSLGRGGSYNSPLHF
TRBD1	14	TRBV7-2	once	TRBJ2-7	TGTGCCAGCAGCTACCCCGACAGGGCCTACGAGCAGTACTTC	CASSYPDRAYEQYF
TRBD1	13	TRBV18	.	TRBJ1-4	TGTGCCAGCTCACCGGACAGGGGAGAAAAACTGTTTTTT	CASSPDRGEKLFF
TRBD2	15	TRBV9	.	TRBJ2-1	TGTGCCAGCAGCGTGAGCGGGGTAACCTACAATGAGCAGTTCTTC	CASSVSGVTYNEQFF
TRBD2	16	TRBV5-4	.	TRBJ2-7	TGTGCCAGCAGCTTGGGAGGGGGACTAGCGGGAGAAGAGCAGTACTTC	CASSLGGGLAGEEQYF
TRBD1	15	TRBV9	.	TRBJ1-2	TGTGCCAGCAGCGTAGCTTCGGGACAGAACTATGGCTACACCTTC	CASSVASGQNYGYTF
TRBD1	16	TRBV25-1	.	TRBJ2-3	TGTGCCAGCAGTGACCCTAAGACAGGGGGAAGGGATACGCAGTATTTT	CASSDPKTGGRDTQYF
.	14	TRBV10-3	.	TRBJ1-6	TGTGCCATCAGTGAGTTGGCGGGAAATTCACCCCTCCACTTT	CAISELAGNSPLHF
TRBD2	15	TRBV19	.	TRBJ2-1	TGTGCCAGTAGTATCCTACTAGCGCCCCGGGATGAGCAGTTCTTC	CASSILLAPRDEQFF
.	13	TRBV27	.	TRBJ1-2	TGTGCCAGCAGCCCCGACAGGAACTATGGCTACACCTTC	CASSPDRNYGYTF
.	17	TRBV25-1	.	TRBJ2-3	TGTGCCAGCAGCCCGCCACCGAGGGGGTTAGGGTTCGATACGCAGTATTTT	CASSPPPRGLGFDTQYF
.	12	TRBV7-9	.	TRBJ2-3	TGTGCCAGCAGCTTATCATCAGGGTTGGAGTATTTT	CASSLSSGLEYF
TRBD1	14	TRBV18	.	TRBJ1-2	TGTGCCAGCTCCGTCGACAGGGGCGACTATGGCTACACCTTC	CASSVDRGDYGYTF
TRBD2	17	TRBV5-1	once	TRBJ2-7	TGCGCCAGCAGCTTGGTGTCTAGCGGGACCCCAGCCTACGAGCAGTACTTC	CASSLVSSGTPAYEQYF